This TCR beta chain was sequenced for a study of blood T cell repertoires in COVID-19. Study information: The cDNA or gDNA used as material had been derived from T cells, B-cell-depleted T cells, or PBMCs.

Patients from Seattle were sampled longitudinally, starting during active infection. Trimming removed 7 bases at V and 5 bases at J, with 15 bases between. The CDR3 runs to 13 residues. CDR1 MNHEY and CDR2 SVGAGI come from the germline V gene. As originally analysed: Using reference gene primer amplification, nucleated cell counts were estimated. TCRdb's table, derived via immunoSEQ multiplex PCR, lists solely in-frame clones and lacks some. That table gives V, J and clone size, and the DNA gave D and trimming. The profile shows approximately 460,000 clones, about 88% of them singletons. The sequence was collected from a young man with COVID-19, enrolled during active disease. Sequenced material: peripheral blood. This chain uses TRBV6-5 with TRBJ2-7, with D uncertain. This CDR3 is CASIYGAEDEQYF. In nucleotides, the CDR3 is TGTGCCAGCATATATGGAGCCGAGGACGAGCAGTACTTC.